These 8 T cell receptor beta chains share one sample of origin, sequenced in a study of shared clonotypes between healthy human individuals. In the naive CD8 group, cells lacked CD45RO and were positively selected for CCR7, so terminally differentiated effector memory CD45RA+ cells were left out. Clones were read by immunoSEQ multiplex PCR, and TCRdb kept only the in-frame ones, dropping some. The data show 2 million or so clones, just under 95% seen once. Sequencing was carried out using naive CD8+ T cells sorted from blood. All receptors come from a man aged 18 to 30 in good health.

The CDR3 nucleotides are TGTGCCAGCAGTTTGAGGGGGCGCCAGGCCGAGCAGTACTTC. It translates to CASSLRGRQAEQYF. The V gene is TRBV28, the J gene TRBJ2-7, with TRBD1 matching over 7 bases. CDR1 is MDHEN and CDR2 is SYDVKM in the germline V gene. CDR3 length: 14 amino acids. The ends lost 3 bases at V and 6 bases at J; junction bases unmatched: 8.

J is TRBJ2-3 and V is TRBV11-2; TRBD2 aligns across 13 bases. This CDR3 has 16 amino acids. Germline V gene sequence: CDR1 SGHAT, CDR2 FQNNGV. The ends lost 4 bases at V and 3 bases at J; junction bases unmatched: 4. The CDR3 DNA reads TGTGCCAGCAGCTCCGGGACTAGCGGGGAGACAGATACGCAGTATTTT. Protein sequence: CASSSGTSGETDTQYF. Drawing the rest from reference TRBV11-2 and TRBJ2-3, the complete variable domain is EAGVAQSPRYKIIEKRQSVAFWCNPISGHATLYWYQQILGQGPKLLIQFQNNGVVDDSQLPKDRFSAERLKGVDSTLKIQPAKLEDSAVYLCASSSGTSGETDTQYFGPGTRLTVL.

The chain is built from TRBV19 and TRBJ2-1; D uncertain. This CDR3 has 17 amino acids. The ends were cut back, 5 bases at V and 1 base at J, with 18 bases in the middle. The V gene's germline CDR1 is LNHDA and CDR2 SQIVND (reference sequence). The CDR3 is CASSRSPETESYNEQFF. The DNA of the CDR3 is TGTGCCAGTAGTCGCTCTCCTGAGACGGAATCCTACAATGAGCAGTTCTTC.

The sample holds one count of this clone. The junction shows a germline mismatch at one end, possibly a read error. CDR3 nucleotides: TGTGCCAGCTCACTGCCGGCATTGGAGATTCGCTTC. This encodes CASSLPALEIRF. The J gene is TRBJ1-2, the V gene TRBV18; D unresolved. This CDR3 is built from 12 residues. The germline gives CDR1 KGHSH, CDR2 LQKENI.

The CDR3, as DNA: TGTGCCAGCAGTTTCAAAGAGACCCAGTACTTC. Its protein is CASSFKETQYF. The genes are TRBV6-6 and TRBJ2-5; no clear D gene. The CDR3 sequence is 11 residues long. Germline-derived CDR1 and CDR2 are MNHNY and SVGAGI (reference sequence). V lost 4 bases to trimming and J lost 3 bases, with 3 bases between them.

The rearrangement uses TRBV11-2 and TRBJ2-1; TRBD2 matches at 8 bases. V shed 0 bases and J 3 bases; nucleotides not matched to a gene: 16. Per the germline V gene, CDR1 is SGHAT and CDR2 is FQNNGV. The CDR3 totals 20 residues. CDR3 nucleotide sequence: TGTGCCAGCAGCTTAGAGGGGAGGGTGGTTAGCGGGGTGAACTACAATGAGCAGTTCTTC. Amino acid sequence: CASSLEGRVVSGVNYNEQFF.

The rearrangement links TRBV13 to TRBJ2-7; tentatively, D is TRBD1 (5 bases). The length of the CDR3 is 16 residues. Trimming took off 0 bases at V and 6 bases at J, with 18 bases between the two ends. Germline CDR1 reads PRHDT; CDR2 reads FYEKMQ (reference sequence). CDR3 coding DNA: TGTGCCAGCAGCTTAGGGACTGGGTCCCACCAGGGCGAGCAGTACTTC. Translating gives CASSLGTGSHQGEQYF.

In the case of this clone: Other DNA variants within this sample encode the same CDR3. The chain combines TRBV13 with TRBJ1-1, with no clear D. This CDR3 region has 13 residues. Per the germline V gene, CDR1 is PRHDT and CDR2 is FYEKMQ (reference sequence). V lost 0 bases and J 4 bases, leaving 6 bases between the germline ends. CDR3 in amino acids: CASSLGLGTEAFF. CDR3 nucleotides: TGTGCCAGCAGCTTAGGCCTAGGCACTGAAGCTTTCTTT.